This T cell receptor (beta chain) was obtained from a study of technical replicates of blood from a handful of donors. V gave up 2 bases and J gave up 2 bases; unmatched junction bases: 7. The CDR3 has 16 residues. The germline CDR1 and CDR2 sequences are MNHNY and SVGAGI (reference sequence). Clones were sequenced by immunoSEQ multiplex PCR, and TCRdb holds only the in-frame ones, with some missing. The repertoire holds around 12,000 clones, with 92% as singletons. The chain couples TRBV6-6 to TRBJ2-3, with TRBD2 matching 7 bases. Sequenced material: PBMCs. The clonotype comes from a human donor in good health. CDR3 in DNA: TGTGCCAGCAGTTACGATTTGGGGGACTACACAGATACGCAGTATTTT. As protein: CASSYDLGDYTDTQYF.